The clone carrying this TCR beta chain appeared many times. Its matching antigen is unknown. Per the original methods: Variation in CDR3 across clinicopathological groups served as the basis for constructing a distant-metastasis classifier in papillary thyroid cancer. TCRdb re-analyzed the PCR reads through MiXCR. The V and J calls, along with clone size, are taken from TCRdb and not from the paper's own processing. The sample lists 15,000 to 20,000 clones, about a third occurring once. Thyroid surgery had not been preceded by any treatment in any patient. Germline values: CDR1 DFQATT, CDR2 SNEGSKA (reference sequence). Losses at the gene ends were 3 bases for V and 2 bases for J; bases not matched to a gene: 6. CDR3 size: 15 residues. The sample originates from a study of metastatic and nonmetastatic thyroid tumors. Across the whole study: The authors compared repertoires across blood and tumor or nodule tissue from malignant and benign thyroid patients.

Study outcomes and limitations: Benign nodules were reported to have significantly lower TCR beta diversity than malignant thyroid tumors, in blood and tumor.

Material for sequencing was tumor tissue. This TCR derives from a male donor with papillary thyroid cancer or a benign thyroid nodule (not recorded which). Some clones in this sample may be carry-over from other donors' samples. The chain links TRBV20-1 to TRBJ2-7; 11 bases are a match to TRBD2. The CDR3 DNA is TGCAGTGCTAGGAGTGTGACTAGCGGGGCCTACGAGCAGTACTTC. The encoded protein is CSARSVTSGAYEQYF.